This T cell receptor (beta chain) is drawn from a study of spatial heterogeneity in lung cancer. Whole-study context: Where they were available, follow-up PBMC samples were sequenced, at a median of about 2 years after resection. Detected beta-chain sequences consistently exceeded alpha-chain sequences.

Time point given: blood at routine non-recurrence follow-up after resection. Findings and limits, study-wide: TCRs found ubiquitously expanded in tumor appeared in blood more at resection than at follow-up.

The germline gives CDR1 LGHNT, CDR2 FRNRAP. V lost 7 bases, J lost 1 base, and 13 bases lay in between. The CDR3 sequence is 14 residues long. Each molecule of TCR cDNA was tagged with one unique molecular identifier. TCRdb re-derived calls from the 5' RACE reads in MiXCR, one entry per CDR3 protein. The data contain fewer than 25,000 distinct CDR3 sequences, 8% to 10% of them singletons. This clonotype was picked up many times. The antigen is unknown. This clonotype was obtained from a male donor with early-stage non-small cell lung cancer. The chain uses TRBV12-5 and TRBJ1-1; D not certain. Sample: PBMCs, taken at follow-up. The CDR3 DNA sequence: TGTGCTAGTGTAATGGGCGGCAGGAACACTGAAGCTTTCTTT. Translating it yields CASVMGGRNTEAFF. Full variable domain (missing parts from reference TRBV12-5 and TRBJ1-1): DARVTQTPRHKVTEMGQEVTMRCQPILGHNTVFWYRQTMMQGLELLAYFRNRAPLDDSGMPKDRFSAEMPDATLATLKIQPSEPRDSAVYFCASVMGGRNTEAFFGQGTRLTVV.